One sample yielded the 6 T cell receptor beta chains listed below, sequenced in a study of cytomegalovirus exposure and HLA in healthy donors. PCR employed 60 Vbeta and 13 Jbeta primers. Method: immunoSEQ multiplex PCR; TCRdb's copy keeps in-frame clones and lacks some. The data contain tens of thousands of clones, 81% of them seen just once; the ten biggest clones take up under 3%. The specimen sequenced was PBMCs. These receptors were taken from a man over 45 in good health and CMV-seronegative.

The V and J genes are TRBV5-4 and TRBJ2-1; D may be TRBD1 (5 bases). In germline, CDR1 is SGHNT, CDR2 YYREEE (reference sequence). There are 11 residues in the CDR3. V shed 9 bases and J shed 7 bases, with 11 bases lying between them. CDR3 coding DNA: TGTGCCATCAACGCAGGGAATGAGCAGTTCTTC. Protein sequence: CAINAGNEQFF.

The chain recombines TRBV14 with TRBJ2-1; unclear D gene. The CDR3 extends over 12 amino acids. The V and J ends lost 1 base and 9 bases respectively, with 7 bases between them. Germline V CDR1 and CDR2: SGHDN, FVKESK. The CDR3 region is CASSQVVSEQFF. As DNA, the CDR3 is TGTGCCAGCAGCCAAGTAGTATCTGAGCAGTTCTTC.

The rearrangement joins TRBV7-8 to TRBJ2-7, with 8 bases fitting TRBD2. This CDR3 has 15 amino acids. The J segment lost 3 bases and the V segment lost 4 bases, leaving 8 bases of the junction unmatched. Germline V gene data show CDR1 as SGHVS and CDR2 as FQNEAQ. In nucleotides, the CDR3 is TGTGCCAGCAGCTCCTCCAGCGGGAGTTTCTACGAGCAGTACTTC. Translated, it gives CASSSSSGSFYEQYF.

The V gene is TRBV7-2, the J gene TRBJ1-1, with TRBD1 matching 7 bases. Germline values: CDR1 SGHTA, CDR2 FQGNSA. V lost 5 bases and J lost 4; bases outside the gene matches: 7. There are 14 residues in the CDR3. As DNA, the CDR3 is TGTGCCAGCAGCGCGCAGCCAGGGGGCACTGAAGCTTTCTTT. It yields the protein CASSAQPGGTEAFF.

CDR3 sequence reads: CASSTFLRQASYNEQFF. The CDR3 DNA follows: TGTGCCAGTAGTACATTCTTAAGACAGGCCTCCTACAATGAGCAGTTCTTC. V and J are TRBV19 and TRBJ2-1, with D tentatively TRBD1 (6 bases). Trimming took 4 bases from V and 0 from J, leaving 16 bases between them. This CDR3 spans 17 amino acids. Germline V lookup: CDR1 LNHDA, CDR2 SQIVND (reference sequence).

This rearrangement joins TRBV11-3 to TRBJ2-1, with 13 bases fitting TRBD2. Germline V lookup: CDR1 SGHNT, CDR2 YENEEA. V was pared by 4 bases and J by 7 bases, with 10 bases of the junction left unmatched. The CDR3 totals 17 residues. For the CDR3, the DNA is TGTGCCAGCAGCTCGGGACTAGCGGGGCACCCTCCGAATGAGCAGTTCTTC. Its protein product is CASSSGLAGHPPNEQFF.